This entry lists 7 T cell receptor beta chains sequenced from one sample in a study of beta chain features in type 1 diabetes. The entirety of the isolated RNA underwent reverse transcription, so expressed TCRB transcripts were sequenced. TCRdb's copy holds only in-frame clones and misses some; the assay was immunoSEQ multiplex PCR. Of more than 140,000 clones listed, about a tenth are singletons. The sequenced sample consisted of central memory CD4+ T cells from blood. The receptors derive from a woman aged 35 to 49 in good health.

This clone was seen ten or more times. Other DNA sequences in this sample translate to the same CDR3. J is TRBJ1-6 and V is TRBV6-6; D possibly corresponds to TRBD1 (6 bases). The CDR3 is 14 residues long. Germline loops: CDR1 MNHNY, CDR2 SVGAGI (reference sequence). Trimming shortened V by 2 bases and J by 7 bases, and 9 bases separated the two germline ends. The CDR3 DNA reads TGTGCCAGCAGTTACGCCCAGGGGAATTCACCCCTCCACTTT. This gives the protein CASSYAQGNSPLHF.

This clone was seen a few times. The V and J genes are TRBV7-6 and TRBJ2-7; D not certain. The CDR3 has 13 amino acids. Deletions cut 0 bases from V and 4 bases from J, with 7 bases between. Germline V gene lookup returns CDR1 SGHVS and CDR2 FNYEAQ. For the CDR3, the DNA is TGTGCCAGCAGCTTAGCGTTTTCTTACGAGCAGTACTTC. Protein sequence: CASSLAFSYEQYF.

The sample holds a few counts of this clone. This sequence joins TRBV29-1 and TRBJ1-1; D is unclear. Trimming took 6 bases from V and 6 from J, leaving 8 bases between them. Germline CDR1 reads SQVTM; CDR2 reads ANQGSEA. This CDR3 has 10 amino acids. DNA of the CDR3: TGCAGCGTAAAAACAGCTGAAGCTTTCTTT. Its protein is CSVKTAEAFF.

V usage is TRBV5-1 and J usage is TRBJ1-5; 9 nucleotides agree with TRBD1. Trimming at V came to 4 bases and at J to 1 base, leaving 6 bases not matched to a gene. Germline CDR1 reads SGHRS; CDR2 reads YFSETQ. The CDR3 consists of 16 residues. Here the CDR3 reads CASSPGTGTSNQPQHF. CDR3 coding DNA: TGCGCCAGCAGCCCGGGGACAGGGACAAGCAATCAGCCCCAGCATTTT.

The chain is built from TRBV28 and TRBJ2-7; 10 nucleotides line up with TRBD1. Trimming took 2 bases from V and 5 from J; bases not matched to a gene: 6. The CDR3 covers 15 residues. Germline V gene data show CDR1 as MDHEN and CDR2 as SYDVKM. The CDR3 DNA reads TGTGCCAGCAGTTTAGCCGGGACAGGGGTCCACGAGCAGTACTTC. Its protein product is CASSLAGTGVHEQYF.

A few counts support this clone. V usage is TRBV5-1 and J usage is TRBJ2-7; D unclear. CDR3 length: 12 amino acids. Looked up from germline, CDR1 is SGHRS and CDR2 is YFSETQ. Trimming shortened V by 5 bases and J by 0 bases, and 6 bases separated the two germline ends. CDR3: CASRPSSYEQYF. CDR3 nucleotide sequence: TGCGCCAGCAGACCGAGCTCCTACGAGCAGTACTTC.

In its sample, this clone was seen many times. The rearrangement joins TRBV10-3 to TRBJ2-1; 7 nucleotides match TRBD2. CDR1 ENHRY and CDR2 SYGVKD come from the germline V gene. The CDR3 has 11 residues. Trimming removed 9 bases from V and 7 bases from J; junction bases left unmatched: 3. The CDR3 sequence is CAMGGKNEQFF. CDR3 DNA: TGTGCCATGGGGGGGAAAAATGAGCAGTTCTTC.